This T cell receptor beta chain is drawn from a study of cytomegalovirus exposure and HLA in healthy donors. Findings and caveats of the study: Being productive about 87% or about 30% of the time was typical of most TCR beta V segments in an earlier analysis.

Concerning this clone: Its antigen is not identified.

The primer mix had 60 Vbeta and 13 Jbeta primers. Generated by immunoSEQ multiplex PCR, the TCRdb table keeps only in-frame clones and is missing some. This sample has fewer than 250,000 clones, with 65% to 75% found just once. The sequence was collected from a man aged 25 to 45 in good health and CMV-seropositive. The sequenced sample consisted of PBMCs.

The CDR3 DNA reads as TGCGCCAGCAGCCAAGACCGGGGAAACACCATATATTTT. Translated, it gives CASSQDRGNTIYF. J is TRBJ1-3 and V is TRBV4-3; D gene ambiguous. The CDR3 length is 13 residues. The V gene's germline CDR1 is LGHNA and CDR2 YSLEER. Trimming took off 0 bases at V and 4 bases at J, with 4 bases between the two ends.